The T cell receptor beta chain under discussion was sequenced for a study of blood T cells in healthy people across ages. Study-level points and caveats: Across the age range, TCR beta diversity per million T cells fell in a roughly linear way.

J lost 11 bases, V lost 4 bases, and 13 bases had no gene match. The germline V gene encodes CDR1 SGDLS and CDR2 YYNGEE. The CDR3 runs 14 residues. This clonotype appeared once. The antigen is unknown. Primed by a sample-barcoded 5' primer and a J-beta primer mix, a second PCR proceeded for about 7 to 12 cycles. Researchers report that a template-switch adaptor with 12 random nucleotides tagged each cDNA molecule. TCRdb analysed the 5' RACE reads with MiXCR anew, one entry per CDR3 protein. The sample lists some 880,000 distinct CDR3 sequences; about 37% were seen once. The sample was blood. This sequence was found in a man between 18 and 35 years old in good health. The J gene is TRBJ2-5, the V gene TRBV9; 8 nucleotides line up with TRBD2. The CDR3 region is CASSPRTSPNEQYF. The CDR3 bases are TGTGCCAGCAGCCCGCGGACTAGCCCGAATGAGCAGTACTTC.